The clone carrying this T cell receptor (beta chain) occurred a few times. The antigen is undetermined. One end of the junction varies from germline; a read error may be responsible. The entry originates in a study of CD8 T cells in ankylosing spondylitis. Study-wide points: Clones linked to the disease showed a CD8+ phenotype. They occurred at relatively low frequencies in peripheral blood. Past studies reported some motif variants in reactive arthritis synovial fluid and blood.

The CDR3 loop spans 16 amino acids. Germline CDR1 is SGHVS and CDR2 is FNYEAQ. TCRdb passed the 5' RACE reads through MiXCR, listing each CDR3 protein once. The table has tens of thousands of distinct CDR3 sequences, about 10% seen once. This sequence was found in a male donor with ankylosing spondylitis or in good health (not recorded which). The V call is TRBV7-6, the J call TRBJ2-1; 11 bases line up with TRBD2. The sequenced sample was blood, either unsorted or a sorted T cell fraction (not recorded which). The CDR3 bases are TGTGCCAGCAGCTCCGGACTAGCGGGCTCCCACAATGAGCAGTTCTTC. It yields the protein CASSSGLAGSHNEQFF.